Given below is one T cell receptor (beta chain) in context. Its cognate antigen is unknown. The data originate from a study of post-analysis software for immune sequencing data. Study-wide results and caveats: The study found TRBV5-6, TRBV5-1 and TRBV20-1 among a handful of TRBV segments more frequent in patients than controls.

The V gene end was trimmed by 4 bases and the J gene end by 4 bases; junction bases not matched to a gene: 6. CDR3 length: 14 residues. The germline V gene has CDR1 LGHNA and CDR2 YSLEER. Unique molecular identifiers were carried by the TCR beta cDNA libraries. TCRdb used MiXCR to reprocess the PCR reads, holding one entry per CDR3 protein. Of some 800,000 distinct CDR3 sequences detected, more than 45% appear once; the ten largest clones hold roughly 4.5%. The receptor comes from a girl aged 5-17 years with multiple sclerosis. J is TRBJ1-2 and V is TRBV4-3, with TRBD1 matching 7 bases. Sequencing used blood. The CDR3 bases are TGCGCCAGCAGCCTCCAGGGGGATGGCTATGGCTACACCTTC. Translating it yields CASSLQGDGYGYTF.